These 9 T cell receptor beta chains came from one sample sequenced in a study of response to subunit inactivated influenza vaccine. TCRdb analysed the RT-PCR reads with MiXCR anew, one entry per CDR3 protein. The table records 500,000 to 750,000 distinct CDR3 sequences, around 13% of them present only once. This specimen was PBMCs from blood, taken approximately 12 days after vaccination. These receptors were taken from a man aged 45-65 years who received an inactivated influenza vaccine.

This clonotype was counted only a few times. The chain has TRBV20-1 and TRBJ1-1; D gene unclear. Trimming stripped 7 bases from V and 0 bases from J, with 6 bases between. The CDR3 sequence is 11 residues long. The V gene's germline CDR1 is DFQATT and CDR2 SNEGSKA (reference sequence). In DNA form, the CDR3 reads TGCAGTGTGGGTGTGAACACTGAAGCTTTCTTT. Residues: CSVGVNTEAFF.

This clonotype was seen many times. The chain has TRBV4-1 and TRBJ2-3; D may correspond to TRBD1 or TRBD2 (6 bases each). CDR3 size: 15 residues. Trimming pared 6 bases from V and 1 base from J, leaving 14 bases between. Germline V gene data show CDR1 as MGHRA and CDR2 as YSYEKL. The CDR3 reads CASSPGGGRTDTQYF. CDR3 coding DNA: TGCGCCAGCAGTCCCGGAGGGGGACGCACAGATACGCAGTATTTT.

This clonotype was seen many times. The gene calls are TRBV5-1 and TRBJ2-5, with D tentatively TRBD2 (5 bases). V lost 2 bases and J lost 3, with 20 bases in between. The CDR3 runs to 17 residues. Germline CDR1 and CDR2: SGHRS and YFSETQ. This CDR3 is CASSLQPARQEEETQYF. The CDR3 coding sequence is TGCGCCAGCAGCTTACAGCCCGCAAGGCAGGAGGAAGAGACCCAGTACTTC.

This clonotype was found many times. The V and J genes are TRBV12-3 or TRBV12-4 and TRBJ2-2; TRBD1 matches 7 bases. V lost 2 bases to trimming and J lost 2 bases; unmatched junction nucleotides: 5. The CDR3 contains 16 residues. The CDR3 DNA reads TGTGCCAGCAGTTTACCAGGGACAGTAAACACCGGGGAGCTGTTTTTT. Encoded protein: CASSLPGTVNTGELFF.

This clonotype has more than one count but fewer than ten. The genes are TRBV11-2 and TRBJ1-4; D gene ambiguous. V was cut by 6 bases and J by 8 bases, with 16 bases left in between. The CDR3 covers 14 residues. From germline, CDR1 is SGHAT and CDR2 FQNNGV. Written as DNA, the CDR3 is TGTGCCAGCAGGTCCCAAGGTTTGGGGGAAAAACTGTTTTTT. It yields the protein CASRSQGLGEKLFF.

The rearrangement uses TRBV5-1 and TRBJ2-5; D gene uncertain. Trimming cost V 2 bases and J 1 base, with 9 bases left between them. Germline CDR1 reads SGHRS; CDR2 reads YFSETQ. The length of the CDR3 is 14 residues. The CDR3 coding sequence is TGCGCCAGCAGCTTTGGCGGCCTCCAAGAGACCCAGTACTTC. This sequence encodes CASSFGGLQETQYF.

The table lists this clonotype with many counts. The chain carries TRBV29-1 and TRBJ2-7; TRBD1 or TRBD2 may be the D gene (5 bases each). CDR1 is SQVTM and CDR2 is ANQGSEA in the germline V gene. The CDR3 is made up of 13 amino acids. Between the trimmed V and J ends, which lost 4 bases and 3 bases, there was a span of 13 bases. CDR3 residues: CSVVGAAFYEQYF. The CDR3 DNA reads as TGCAGCGTTGTCGGGGCCGCCTTCTACGAGCAGTACTTC.

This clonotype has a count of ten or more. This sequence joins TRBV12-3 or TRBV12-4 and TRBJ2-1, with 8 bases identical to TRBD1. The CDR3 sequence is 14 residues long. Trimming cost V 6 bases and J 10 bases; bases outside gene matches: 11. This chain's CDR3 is CASSPGGRGSEQFF. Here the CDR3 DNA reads TGTGCCAGCAGCCCAGGGGGCCGGGGCAGCGAGCAGTTCTTC.

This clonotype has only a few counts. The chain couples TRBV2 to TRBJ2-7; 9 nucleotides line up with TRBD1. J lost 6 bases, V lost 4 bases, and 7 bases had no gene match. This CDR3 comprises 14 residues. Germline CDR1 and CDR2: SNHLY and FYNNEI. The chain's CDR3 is CASSGGQGPTEQYF. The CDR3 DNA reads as TGTGCCAGCAGTGGGGGACAGGGCCCAACCGAGCAGTACTTC.